Here is one TCR beta chain with its context. Its antigen is still unknown. After removal of 0 bases from V and 8 bases from J, the junction contained 4 bases not matched to a gene. The V gene's germline CDR1 is MNHEY and CDR2 SVGAGI. This CDR3 has 15 residues. The data belong to a study of shared clonotypes between healthy human individuals. Study at large: CD4 naive and memory got three plates each, CD8 naive two, CD8 memory one. Study-level results: The sampled material consisted only of blood, and tissue repertoires are likely to differ.

Naive CD8 cells, CD45RO-negative and positively selected for CCR7, excluded terminally differentiated effector memory CD45RA+ cells. Caucasian adults residing in Nashville, Tennessee made up all the donors. Deep level was the assay's run setting. The data were produced by immunoSEQ multiplex PCR, yet TCRdb's version contains in-frame clones alone and is incomplete. The sample records some 2,000,000 clones, approximately 94% being singletons. This chain links TRBV6-5 with TRBJ1-4, with 9 bases lining up with TRBD1. This receptor was obtained from a man aged 18 to 35 in good health. The sequencing input was naive CD8+ T cells sorted from blood. The CDR3 spells CASSYSDRGGEKLFF. Written as DNA, the CDR3 is TGTGCCAGCAGTTACTCGGACAGGGGCGGGGAAAAACTGTTTTTT.